These T cell receptor beta chains were read from a single sample in a study of T-cell memory formation after mild COVID-19. TCRdb reprocessed the 5' RACE reads with MiXCR, giving one entry per CDR3 protein. The table shows 430,000 or so distinct CDR3 sequences, with about 23% occurring only once. What was sequenced was PBMCs or a T cell subset sorted from them (not recorded which). These receptors were taken from an adult woman who had mild COVID-19 (a few samples of this study predate the infection). Cell type and time point are not known. Each CDR3 is given with its conserved first and last residue. D genes are given only for firm matches. A row's size may be missing; if present it is once, few, many or a size class.

>TRBD2|TRBV11-2|TRBJ2-6|.
TGTGCCAGCAGCCGAGGACTAGGCGGGGCCAACGTCCTGACTTTC
CASSRGLGGANVLTF
>TRBD1|TRBV19|TRBJ1-5|few
TGTGCCAGTAGTACTACTACAGGGGCGCCCCAGCATTTT
CASSTTTGAPQHF
>TRBD2|TRBV5-6|TRBJ2-7|.
TGTGCCAGCAGCTCTTTAGCGGGAGAGGGCGAGCAGTACTTC
CASSSLAGEGEQYF
>.|TRBV25-1|TRBJ1-1|.
TGTGCCAGCAGTGAATCCGGGTACGGAAACACTGAAGCTTTCTTT
CASSESGYGNTEAFF
>.|TRBV12-3/TRBV12-4|TRBJ2-3|few
TGTGCCAGCAGTTTCGGACTGTTGGGGACGCAGTATTTT
CASSFGLLGTQYF
>TRBD1|TRBV7-9|TRBJ1-3|.
TGTGCCAGCAATCGCCCAGGGGGCGACCTCTCTGGAAACACCATATATTTT
CASNRPGGDLSGNTIYF
>TRBD2|TRBV9|TRBJ2-3|.
TGTGCCAGCAGCGTAGTCCCTTCAGCGGGAGGAACACATACGCAGTATTTT
CASSVVPSAGGTHTQYF
>.|TRBV3-1|TRBJ1-1|.
TGTGCCAGCAGCCCCGGTGGCAGCATAATGAACACTGAAGCTTTCTTT
CASSPGGSIMNTEAFF
>TRBD2|TRBV29-1|TRBJ2-5|.
TGCAGCGTTGACAGGCTAGCGGGAGCTGGGGACCAGTACTTC
CSVDRLAGAGDQYF
>.|TRBV7-9|TRBJ1-5|.
TGTGCCAGCGGCCACGAGGTAGCCCCTCAGCCCCAGCATTTT
CASGHEVAPQPQHF
>.|TRBV30|TRBJ1-1|once
TGTGCCTGGAGTGTGTGGAGGGATAAGAACACTGAAGCTTTCTTT
CAWSVWRDKNTEAFF
>.|TRBV5-6|TRBJ2-5|few
TGTGCCAGCAGTCGACCCCTTGGAGAACAAGAGACCCAGTACTTC
CASSRPLGEQETQYF
>TRBD2|TRBV7-3|TRBJ2-3|few
TGTGCCAGCAGCCCCAGGGGGACTAGCGGGGGTTTTGGGGCAGATACGCAGTATTTT
CASSPRGTSGGFGADTQYF
>.|TRBV29-1|TRBJ2-3|.
TGCAGCGGGGCAGAGACAGATACGCAGTATTTT
CSGAETDTQYF
>.|TRBV3-1|TRBJ2-7|.
TGTGCCAGCAGCGGGCTGGGCGCGACCTCCTACGAGCAGTACTTC
CASSGLGATSYEQYF
>.|TRBV6-5|TRBJ1-1|few
TGTGCCAGCAGTTCCCCTCCTTGGCACACTGAAGCTTTCTTT
CASSSPPWHTEAFF
>TRBD1|TRBV9|TRBJ1-1|.
TGTGCCAGCTCCCCCGGGACAGGGGGAACCAAAGCTTTCTTT
CASSPGTGGTKAFF
>.|TRBV6-2/TRBV6-3|TRBJ1-1|many
TGTGCCAGCAGTTACTCGACGGGCGAAGCTTTCTTT
CASSYSTGEAFF
>.|TRBV29-1|TRBJ2-5|many
TGCAGCGTTGATGCCAGGGGGGGTGAGACCCAGTACTTC
CSVDARGGETQYF
>TRBD1|TRBV4-3|TRBJ2-3|many
TGCGCCAGCAGCCTTGGACAGGTTGCTGATACGCAGTATTTT
CASSLGQVADTQYF
>TRBD1|TRBV18|TRBJ1-6|.
TGTGCCAGCTCCTCGGACAGGGTTCGGTCACCCCTCCACTTT
CASSSDRVRSPLHF
>.|TRBV5-1|TRBJ2-7|few
TGCGCCAGCAGCCCGGGGCCTACCTACGAGCAGTACTTC
CASSPGPTYEQYF